This passage covers 16 T cell receptor beta chains from one sample sequenced in a study of blood T cell repertoires in COVID-19. The assay was immunoSEQ multiplex PCR, and TCRdb's table has in-frame clones only and misses some. The sample yields 150,000 or so clones, about 88% seen once. The source material was PBMCs or T cells enriched from blood (not recorded which). These receptor sequences come from a human donor with acute COVID-19. The donor label of this sample is uncertain.

This chain links TRBV27 with TRBJ1-1, with D unresolved. The V gene lost 4 bases and the J gene lost 4 bases, with 7 bases spanning the gap. Germline CDR1 and CDR2: MNHEY and SMNVEV (reference sequence). The CDR3 spans 12 residues. The CDR3 nucleotides are TGTGCCAGCAGTTCAGGAGGCACTGAAGCTTTCTTT. Encoded protein: CASSSGGTEAFF.

The V gene is TRBV7-8, the J gene TRBJ2-7, with 7 bases lining up with TRBD2. The V segment lost 3 bases and the J segment 5 bases; nucleotides outside the gene matches: 7. The CDR3 is 14 amino acids. CDR1 and CDR2 from the germline V gene are SGHVS and FQNEAQ. The CDR3 loop is CASSLGTREDEQYF. CDR3 bases: TGTGCCAGCAGCTTGGGGACTCGGGAGGACGAGCAGTACTTC. Combining the CDR3 with reference TRBV7-8 and TRBJ2-7 gives the whole variable domain GAGVSQSPRYKVAKRGQDVALRCDPISGHVSLFWYQQALGQGPEFLTYFQNEAQLDKSGLPSDRFFAERPEGSVSTLKIQRTQQEDSAVYLCASSLGTREDEQYFGPGTRLTVT.

This chain connects TRBV4-3 to TRBJ2-2; 12 nucleotides line up with TRBD2. The CDR3 has 19 amino acids. Germline CDR1 and CDR2: LGHNA and YSLEER. With 0 bases clipped from V and 7 bases from J, the junction kept 12 bases outside the gene matches. The CDR3 reads CASSQDTPSGGASSGELFF. CDR3 DNA: TGCGCCAGCAGCCAAGATACCCCTAGCGGGGGGGCAAGCAGCGGGGAGCTGTTTTTT.

This chain connects TRBV18 to TRBJ1-1; 8 bases are shared with TRBD1. V dropped 5 bases and J dropped 4; count of bases not matched to a gene: 6. This CDR3 is 14 amino acids long. Looked up from germline, CDR1 is KGHSH and CDR2 is LQKENI. The CDR3 loop reads CASSSGQGSTEAFF. DNA of the CDR3: TGTGCCAGCTCATCCGGACAGGGAAGCACTGAAGCTTTCTTT.

V gene TRBV5-1 combines with J gene TRBJ2-3, with a possible D match to TRBD1 (6 bases). Germline V CDR1 and CDR2: SGHRS, YFSETQ. V gave up 2 bases and J gave up 3 bases, with 10 bases separating them. The CDR3 contains 14 residues. The CDR3: CASSFPDSTDTQYF. Written as DNA, the CDR3 is TGCGCCAGCAGCTTCCCGGACAGTACAGATACGCAGTATTTT.

This clone was counted once. This sequence joins TRBV6-5 and TRBJ1-2; D is ambiguous. The CDR3 runs to 16 residues. Germline CDR1 MNHEY, CDR2 SVGAGI. V was cut by 0 bases and J by 1 base, with 12 bases left in between. This CDR3 is CASSYSGGRLNYGYTF. Here the CDR3 DNA reads TGTGCCAGCAGTTACTCCGGCGGAAGACTTAACTATGGCTACACCTTC.

The chain links TRBV2 to TRBJ1-2; TRBD1 agrees at 12 bases. This CDR3 has 16 amino acids. Germline CDR1 SNHLY, CDR2 FYNNEI. Unmatched junction bases numbered 12, after V lost 6 bases and J lost 7 bases. CDR3 sequence: CASRKEPGQGAGGYTF. DNA for the CDR3: TGTGCCAGCAGGAAAGAACCGGGACAGGGGGCGGGTGGCTACACCTTC.

This clone was seen a handful of times. CDR3 sequence (DNA): TGTGCCAGTAGTATCCCACAGGGGGCAAGCTACTATGGCTACACCTTC. Amino acids: CASSIPQGASYYGYTF. The gene calls are TRBV19 and TRBJ1-2, with 9 bases lining up with TRBD1. The germline gives CDR1 LNHDA, CDR2 SQIVND (reference sequence). The V and J ends lost 3 bases and 3 bases, in that order; junction bases with no gene match: 8. This CDR3 region has 16 residues. The full variable domain, its missing parts supplied by reference TRBV19 and TRBJ1-2, is DGGITQSPKYLFRKEGQNVTLSCEQNLNHDAMYWYRQDPGQGLRLIYYSQIVNDFQKGDIAEGYSVSREKKESFPLTVTSAQKNPTAFYLCASSIPQGASYYGYTFGSGTRLTVV.

This chain links TRBV19 with TRBJ2-2; D may be TRBD2 (6 bases). Germline V gene data show CDR1 as LNHDA and CDR2 as SQIVND (reference sequence). V was shortened by 5 bases and J by 6 bases, with 16 bases between the two germline ends. The CDR3 covers 15 residues. In DNA form, the CDR3 reads TGTGCCAGTAGTGTGGGACTGGAACTGGCCGGGGAGCTGTTTTTT. Translating gives CASSVGLELAGELFF. The variable domain in full, with the rest retrieved from reference TRBV19 and TRBJ2-2, is DGGITQSPKYLFRKEGQNVTLSCEQNLNHDAMYWYRQDPGQGLRLIYYSQIVNDFQKGDIAEGYSVSREKKESFPLTVTSAQKNPTAFYLCASSVGLELAGELFFGEGSRLTVL.

The chain recombines TRBV3-1 (or the pseudogene TRBV3-2) with TRBJ2-7, with TRBD1 matching over 7 bases. Germline V gene lookup returns CDR1 LGHDT and CDR2 YNNKEL (reference sequence). The CDR3 totals 14 residues. V lost 0 bases to trimming and J lost 6 bases; unmatched junction nucleotides: 5. CDR3 amino acids: CASSQEVRGSEQYF. The CDR3 bases are TGTGCCAGCAGCCAAGAAGTCAGGGGGAGCGAGCAGTACTTC.

J is TRBJ2-7 and V is TRBV30, with 7 bases lining up with TRBD1. The CDR3 consists of 14 residues. Germline CDR1 is GTSNPN and CDR2 is SVGIG (reference sequence). V gave up 3 bases and J gave up 0 bases; unmatched junction bases: 5. The chain's CDR3 is CAWRDRESSYEQYF. The CDR3 nucleotides read TGTGCCTGGAGAGACAGGGAGAGCTCCTACGAGCAGTACTTC. The entire variable domain, with the rest obtained from reference TRBV30 and TRBJ2-7, is as follows: SQTIHQWPATLVQPVGSPLSLECTVEGTSNPNLYWYRQAAGRGLQLLFYSVGIGQISSEVPQNLSASRPQDRQFILSSKKLLLSDSGFYLCAWRDRESSYEQYFGPGTRLTVT.

The chain links TRBV7-2 to TRBJ2-7; D call uncertain. Looked up from germline, CDR1 is SGHTA and CDR2 is FQGNSA. Trimming stripped 1 base from V and 0 bases from J, with 10 bases between. The CDR3 has 15 amino acids. The CDR3 nucleotides read TGTGCCAGCAGCTTAGACCGCGGAAGCTCCTACGAGCAGTACTTC. Translated, it gives CASSLDRGSSYEQYF.

The chain carries TRBV7-2 and TRBJ1-5; 7 bases are shared with TRBD1. V was clipped by 6 bases and J by 1 base; unmatched bases: 6. CDR3 size: 15 residues. The germline V gene has CDR1 SGHTA and CDR2 FQGNSA. CDR3 coding DNA: TGTGCCAGCAGTGACAGGGCTAGGAGCAATCAGCCCCAGCATTTT. Protein sequence: CASSDRARSNQPQHF.

The rearrangement joins TRBV2 to TRBJ1-2; D may be TRBD1 (6 bases). Trimming pared 3 bases from V and 4 bases from J, leaving 12 bases between. Germline V gene lookup returns CDR1 SNHLY and CDR2 FYNNEI. The CDR3 loop spans 14 amino acids. CDR3 residues: CASSEGRGGYGYTF. The CDR3 bases are TGTGCCAGCAGTGAGGGCAGGGGCGGCTATGGCTACACCTTC.

The chain is built from TRBV29-1 and TRBJ2-1, with 7 bases matching TRBD1. Germline V lookup: CDR1 SQVTM, CDR2 ANQGSEA. CDR3 length: 14 residues. Unmatched junction bases numbered 7, after V lost 4 bases and J lost 4 bases. In DNA, the CDR3 is TGCAGCGTTGCCGGGACAGAATTATACAATGAGCAGTTCTTC. It translates to CSVAGTELYNEQFF.

The chain links TRBV19 to TRBJ1-5; no definite D call. Germline V gene sequence: CDR1 LNHDA, CDR2 SQIVND (reference sequence). Trimming took 1 base from V and 0 from J, leaving 10 bases between them. This CDR3 spans 16 amino acids. For the CDR3, the DNA is TGTGCCAGTAGTATAGTCCACAGTTTTAGCAATCAGCCCCAGCATTTT. As protein: CASSIVHSFSNQPQHF.